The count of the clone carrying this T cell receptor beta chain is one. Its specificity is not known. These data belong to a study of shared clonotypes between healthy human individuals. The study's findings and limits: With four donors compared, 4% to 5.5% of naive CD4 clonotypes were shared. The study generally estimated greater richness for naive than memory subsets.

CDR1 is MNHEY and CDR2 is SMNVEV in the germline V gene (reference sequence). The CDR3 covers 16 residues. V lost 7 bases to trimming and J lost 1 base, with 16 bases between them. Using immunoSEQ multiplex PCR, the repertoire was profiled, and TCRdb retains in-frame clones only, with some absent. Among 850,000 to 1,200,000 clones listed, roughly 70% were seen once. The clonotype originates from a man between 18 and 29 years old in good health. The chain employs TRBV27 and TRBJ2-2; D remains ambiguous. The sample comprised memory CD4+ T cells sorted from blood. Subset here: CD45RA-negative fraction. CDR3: CASTPTVVWNTGELFF. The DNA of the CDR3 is TGTGCCAGCACCCCCACCGTGGTGTGGAACACCGGGGAGCTGTTTTTT.